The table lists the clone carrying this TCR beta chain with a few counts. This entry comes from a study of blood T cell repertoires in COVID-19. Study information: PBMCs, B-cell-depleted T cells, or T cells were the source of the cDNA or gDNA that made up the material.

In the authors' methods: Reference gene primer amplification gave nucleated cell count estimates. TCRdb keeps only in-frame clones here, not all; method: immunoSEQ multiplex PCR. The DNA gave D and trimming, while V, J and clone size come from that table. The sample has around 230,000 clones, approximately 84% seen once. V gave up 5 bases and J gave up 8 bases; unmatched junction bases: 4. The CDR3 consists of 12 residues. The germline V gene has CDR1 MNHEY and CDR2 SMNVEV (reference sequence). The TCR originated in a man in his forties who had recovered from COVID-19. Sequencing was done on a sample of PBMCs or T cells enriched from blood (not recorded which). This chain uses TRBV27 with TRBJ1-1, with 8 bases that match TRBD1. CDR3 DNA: TGTGCCAGCAGTACCCGGGACAGGGAAGCTTTCTTT. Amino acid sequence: CASSTRDREAFF.